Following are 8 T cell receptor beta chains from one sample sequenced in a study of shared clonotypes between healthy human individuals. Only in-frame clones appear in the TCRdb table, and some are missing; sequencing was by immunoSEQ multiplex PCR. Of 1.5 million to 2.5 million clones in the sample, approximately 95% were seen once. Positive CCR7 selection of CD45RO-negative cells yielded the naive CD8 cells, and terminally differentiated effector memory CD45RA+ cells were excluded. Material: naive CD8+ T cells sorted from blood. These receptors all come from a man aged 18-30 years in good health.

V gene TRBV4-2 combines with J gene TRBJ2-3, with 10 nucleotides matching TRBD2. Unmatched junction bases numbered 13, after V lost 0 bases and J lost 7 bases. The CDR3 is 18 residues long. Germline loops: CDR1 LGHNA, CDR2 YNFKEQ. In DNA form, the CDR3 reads TGTGCCAGCAGCCAAGATCTTGCCGAGCGGGAGGGTTGGAATACGCAGTATTTT. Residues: CASSQDLAEREGWNTQYF.

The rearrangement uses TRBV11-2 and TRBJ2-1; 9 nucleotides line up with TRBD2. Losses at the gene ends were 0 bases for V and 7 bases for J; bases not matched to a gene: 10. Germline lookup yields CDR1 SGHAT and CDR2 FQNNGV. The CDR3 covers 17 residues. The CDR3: CASSLDPLAGGPNEQFF. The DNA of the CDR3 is TGTGCCAGCAGCTTAGATCCCCTCGCGGGAGGGCCGAATGAGCAGTTCTTC.

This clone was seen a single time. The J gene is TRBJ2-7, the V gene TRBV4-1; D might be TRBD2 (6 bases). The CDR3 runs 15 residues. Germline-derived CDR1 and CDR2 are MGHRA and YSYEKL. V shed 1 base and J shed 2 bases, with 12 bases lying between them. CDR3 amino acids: CASSQAQGLTYEQYF. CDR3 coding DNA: TGCGCCAGCAGCCAAGCCCAGGGACTGACCTACGAGCAGTACTTC.

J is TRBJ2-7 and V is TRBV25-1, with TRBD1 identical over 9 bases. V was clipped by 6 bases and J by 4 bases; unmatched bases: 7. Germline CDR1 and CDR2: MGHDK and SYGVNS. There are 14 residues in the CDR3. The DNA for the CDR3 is TGTGCCAGCAGCGCCGGGGACAGGGTTTACGAGCAGTACTTC. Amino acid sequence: CASSAGDRVYEQYF.

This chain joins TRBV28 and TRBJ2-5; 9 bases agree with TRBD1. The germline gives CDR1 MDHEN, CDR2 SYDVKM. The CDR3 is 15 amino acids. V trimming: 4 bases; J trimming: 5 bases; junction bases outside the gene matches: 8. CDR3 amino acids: CASSSLWTGEETQYF. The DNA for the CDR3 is TGTGCCAGCAGTTCTCTGTGGACAGGGGAGGAGACCCAGTACTTC.

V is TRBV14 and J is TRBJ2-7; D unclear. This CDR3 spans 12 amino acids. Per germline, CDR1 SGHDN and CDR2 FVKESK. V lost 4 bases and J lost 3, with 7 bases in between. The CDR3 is CASSLDGYEQYF. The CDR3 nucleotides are TGTGCCAGCAGCCTTGACGGCTACGAGCAGTACTTC.

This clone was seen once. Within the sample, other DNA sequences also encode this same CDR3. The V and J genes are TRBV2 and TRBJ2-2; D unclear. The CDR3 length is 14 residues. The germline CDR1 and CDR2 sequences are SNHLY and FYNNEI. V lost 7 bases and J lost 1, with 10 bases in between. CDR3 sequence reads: CASTRTENTGELFF. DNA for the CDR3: TGTGCCAGCACCAGGACCGAGAACACCGGGGAGCTGTTTTTT.

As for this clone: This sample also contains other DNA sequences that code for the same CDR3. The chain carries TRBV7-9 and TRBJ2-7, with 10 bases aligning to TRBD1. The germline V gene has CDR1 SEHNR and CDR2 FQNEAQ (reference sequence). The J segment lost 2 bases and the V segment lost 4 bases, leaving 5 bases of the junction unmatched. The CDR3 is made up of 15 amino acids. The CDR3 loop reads CASSSRDRGPYEQYF. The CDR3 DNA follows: TGTGCCAGCAGCTCCCGGGACAGGGGTCCCTACGAGCAGTACTTC.